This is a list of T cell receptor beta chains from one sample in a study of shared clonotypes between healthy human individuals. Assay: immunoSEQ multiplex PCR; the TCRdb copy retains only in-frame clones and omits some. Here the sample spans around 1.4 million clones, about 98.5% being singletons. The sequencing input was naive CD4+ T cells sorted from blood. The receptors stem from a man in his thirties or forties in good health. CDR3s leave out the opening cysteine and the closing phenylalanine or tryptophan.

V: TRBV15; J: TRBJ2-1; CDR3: ATSRGREGLYEQF
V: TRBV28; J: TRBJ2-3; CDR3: ASSLTSGSFTDTQY
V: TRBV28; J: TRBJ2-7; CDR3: ASSTRDYYEQY
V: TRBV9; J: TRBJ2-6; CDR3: ASSPTPSRAGANVLT
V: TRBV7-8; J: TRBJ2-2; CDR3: ASSSSGRVGTGELF
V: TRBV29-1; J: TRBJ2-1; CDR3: SVGGKSSYNEQF
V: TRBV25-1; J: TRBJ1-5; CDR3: ASSESGGRGQPQH
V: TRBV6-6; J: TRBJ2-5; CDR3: ASSSDLMTQY
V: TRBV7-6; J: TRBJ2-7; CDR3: ASSLGPGPGVSGEQY
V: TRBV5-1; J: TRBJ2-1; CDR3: ASSLDSPGPESEQF
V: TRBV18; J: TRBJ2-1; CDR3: ASSPGTSGRAGNEQF
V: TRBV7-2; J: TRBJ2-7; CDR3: ASSIRGTSGMYEQY
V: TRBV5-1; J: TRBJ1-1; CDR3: ASSLGTENTEAF
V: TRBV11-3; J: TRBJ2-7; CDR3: ASSLSGEYEQY
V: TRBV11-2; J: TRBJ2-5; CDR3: ASSLARTRQETQY
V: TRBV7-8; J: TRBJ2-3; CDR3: ASSYPGLADTQY
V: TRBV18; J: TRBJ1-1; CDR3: ASSPQALINTEAF
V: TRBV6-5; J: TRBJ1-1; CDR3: ASSQPGTGAEAF
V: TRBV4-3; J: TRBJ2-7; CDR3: ASSQDPGTSLYEQY
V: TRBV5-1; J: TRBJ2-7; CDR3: ASSLDTVSYEQY
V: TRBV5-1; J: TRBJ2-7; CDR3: ASSALTGTTYEQY
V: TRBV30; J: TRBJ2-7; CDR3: AWSDGTLTFYEQY
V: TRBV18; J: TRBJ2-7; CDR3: ASSLQTYEQY
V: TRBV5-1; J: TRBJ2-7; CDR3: ASSLNSVGEQY
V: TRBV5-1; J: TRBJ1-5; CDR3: ASSLEAGSNQPQH
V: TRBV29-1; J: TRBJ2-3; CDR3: SEGLAGAGDTQY
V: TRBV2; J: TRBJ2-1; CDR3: ASSVALPGYNEQF
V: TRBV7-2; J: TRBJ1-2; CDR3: ASSLEAPTGRGGYT
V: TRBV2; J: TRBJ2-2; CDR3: ASSSIVKREGRSGELF
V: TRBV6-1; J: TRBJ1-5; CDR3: ASSLSTPQH
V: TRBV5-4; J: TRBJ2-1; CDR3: ASSPDSGSSYNEQF
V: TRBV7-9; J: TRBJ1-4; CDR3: ASSVGQDPHEKLF
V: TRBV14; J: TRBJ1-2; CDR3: ASSQGGFYGYT
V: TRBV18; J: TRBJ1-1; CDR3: ASSVPGRRTEAF
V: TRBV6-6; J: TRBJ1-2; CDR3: ASSNPTGNGYT
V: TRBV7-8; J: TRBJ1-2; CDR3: ASSSRSIAGYGYT
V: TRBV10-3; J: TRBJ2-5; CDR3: AISGGQTQETQY
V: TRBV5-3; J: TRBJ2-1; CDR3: ARSTNHRVGQF
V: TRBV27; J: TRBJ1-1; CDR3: ASSLRAMNTEAF
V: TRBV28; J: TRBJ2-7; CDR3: ASSFGPYEQY
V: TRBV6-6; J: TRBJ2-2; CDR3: ASSYTENTGELF
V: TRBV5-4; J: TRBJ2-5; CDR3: ASSTDREQTQY
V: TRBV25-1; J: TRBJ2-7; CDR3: ASSDFVRGPYEQY
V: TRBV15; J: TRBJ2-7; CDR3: ATSRDPRGSGYEQY
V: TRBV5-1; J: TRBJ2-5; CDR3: ARAGLAEETQY
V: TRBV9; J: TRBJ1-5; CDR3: ASSVSDSQPQH
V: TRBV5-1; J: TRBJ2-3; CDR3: ASSFFSGDTQY
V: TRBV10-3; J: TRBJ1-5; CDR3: AISATQGAPRQPQH
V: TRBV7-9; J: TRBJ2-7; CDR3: ASSLRDRFGEQY
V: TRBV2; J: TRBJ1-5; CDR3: ASRAVLSNQPQH
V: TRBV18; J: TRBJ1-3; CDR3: ASSPIDLSNTIY
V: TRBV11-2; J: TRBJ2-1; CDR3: ASSHRLGQGVHNEQF
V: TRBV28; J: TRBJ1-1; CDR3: ASSLNALATEAF